Below are 16 T cell receptor beta chains sequenced from a single sample in a study of blood T cell repertoires in COVID-19. Sequencing used immunoSEQ multiplex PCR; TCRdb keeps in-frame clones, though not all of them. The sample carries 250,000 to 350,000 clones, about nine tenths recorded once. Sequencing was performed on peripheral blood. The receptors were gathered from a woman in her thirties or forties who had recovered from COVID-19.

This sequence joins TRBV18 and TRBJ2-1; TRBD2 matches 8 bases. Germline assignment: CDR1 KGHSH and CDR2 LQKENI. J was trimmed by 3 bases and V by 5 bases; bases with no gene match: 9. This CDR3 is built from 16 residues. CDR3 sequence reads: CASSSGAGADYNEQFF. For the CDR3, the DNA is TGTGCCAGCTCATCGGGAGCGGGAGCGGACTACAATGAGCAGTTCTTC.

This sequence joins TRBV28 and TRBJ2-7; 7 bases are a match to TRBD1. In germline, CDR1 is MDHEN, CDR2 SYDVKM. The J segment lost 2 bases and the V segment lost 5 bases, leaving 3 bases of the junction unmatched. The CDR3 is 13 residues long. The CDR3 spells CASSTGQTYEQYF. CDR3 in DNA: TGTGCCAGCAGTACGGGACAGACCTACGAGCAGTACTTC.

The gene calls are TRBV6-2 or TRBV6-3 and TRBJ1-1; 10 bases line up with TRBD1. The junction had 3 bases not matched to a gene; V was cut back by 5 bases and J by 3 bases. Germline CDR1 MNHEY, CDR2 SVGEGT. This CDR3 has 14 residues. The CDR3 is CASSIDRGHTEAFF. CDR3 coding DNA: TGTGCCAGCAGTATCGACAGGGGGCACACTGAAGCTTTCTTT.

This chain uses TRBV6-6 with TRBJ1-5, with D possibly matching TRBD1 (6 bases). V lost 8 bases to trimming and J lost 7 bases, with 15 bases between them. CDR1 is MNHNY, CDR2 SVGAGI, per germline (reference sequence). The CDR3 covers 13 residues. This CDR3 is CASLLIRGQPQHF. DNA for the CDR3: TGTGCCAGCTTACTTATCAGGGGACAGCCCCAGCATTTT.

The rearrangement links TRBV24-1 to TRBJ2-7; D is undetermined. Germline V lookup: CDR1 KGHDR, CDR2 SFDVKD. The CDR3 extends over 14 amino acids. Deletions cut 8 bases from V and 0 bases from J, with 13 bases between. For the CDR3, the DNA is TGTGCCACCACGGTCGACTCGAGCTCCTACGAGCAGTACTTC. Encoded protein: CATTVDSSSYEQYF.

The V gene is TRBV18, the J gene TRBJ2-5, with D perhaps matching TRBD1 (6 bases). CDR3 length: 14 amino acids. Trimming removed 1 base from V and 5 bases from J, with 11 bases in between. The germline V gene has CDR1 KGHSH and CDR2 LQKENI. The CDR3 DNA sequence: TGTGCCAGCTCACCACACCGGCAGGGGGAGACCCAGTACTTC. This translates into CASSPHRQGETQYF.

The chain is built from TRBV7-9 and TRBJ2-2, with 12 bases lining up with TRBD2. CDR3 length equals 17 residues. CDR1 SEHNR and CDR2 FQNEAQ come from the germline V gene (reference sequence). Trimming cost V 2 bases and J 7 bases; bases outside gene matches: 8. The CDR3 nucleotides are TGTGCCAGCAGCTTACCTAGCGGGAGGGCCGGGCACGGGGAGCTGTTTTTT. Translated: CASSLPSGRAGHGELFF. Using reference TRBV7-9 and TRBJ2-2 for the parts outside the CDR3, the full variable domain is DTGVSQNPRHKITKRGQNVTFRCDPISEHNRLYWYRQTLGQGPEFLTYFQNEAQLEKSRLLSDRFSAERPKGSFSTLEIQRTEQGDSAMYLCASSLPSGRAGHGELFFGEGSRLTVL.

This chain joins TRBV10-3 and TRBJ2-1, with 11 bases lining up with TRBD2. The CDR3 totals 15 residues. Germline V gene data show CDR1 as ENHRY and CDR2 as SYGVKD. J lost 8 bases, V lost 10 bases, and 13 bases had no gene match. CDR3 DNA: TGTGCCACCCAACCCCGACTAGCGGGACTCGATGAGCAGTTCTTC. Amino acid sequence: CATQPRLAGLDEQFF.

This clone was detected only a few times. This sequence joins TRBV19 and TRBJ1-6; D possibly corresponds to TRBD1 (6 bases). The CDR3 is 14 amino acids. V lost 4 bases, J lost 8 bases, and 12 bases lay in between. CDR1 is LNHDA, CDR2 SQIVND, per germline (reference sequence). The DNA for the CDR3 is TGTGCCAGTAGTACCGCTGACAGGTATTCACCCCTCCACTTT. Amino acids: CASSTADRYSPLHF.

This chain joins TRBV5-5 and TRBJ2-1, with TRBD1 matching 7 bases. The CDR3 consists of 16 residues. Trimming took 0 bases from V and 3 from J; bases not matched to a gene: 6. Germline CDR1 reads SGHKS; CDR2 reads YYEKEE (reference sequence). The CDR3 loop is CASSLEAQGFYNEQFF. The CDR3 nucleotides are TGTGCCAGCAGCTTGGAAGCACAGGGGTTCTACAATGAGCAGTTCTTC.

The J gene is TRBJ2-7, the V gene TRBV19; TRBD2 agrees at 8 bases. This CDR3 has 17 residues. Germline CDR1 is LNHDA and CDR2 is SQIVND (reference sequence). V shed 4 bases and J 2 bases; nucleotides not matched to a gene: 13. CDR3 in amino acids: CASSRSGSGSRTYEQYF. CDR3 coding DNA: TGTGCCAGTAGTAGGTCCGGGAGCGGGAGTAGGACCTACGAGCAGTACTTC.

The J gene is TRBJ2-7, the V gene TRBV6-6, with D unclear. V was cut by 2 bases and J by 0 bases, with 8 bases left in between. CDR3 length: 14 residues. The V gene's germline CDR1 is MNHNY and CDR2 SVGAGI (reference sequence). The CDR3 reads CASSYELNSYEQYF. CDR3 sequence (DNA): TGTGCCAGCAGTTACGAACTAAACTCCTACGAGCAGTACTTC.

The chain combines TRBV29-1 with TRBJ2-1; 7 bases are a match to TRBD1. Per germline, CDR1 SQVTM and CDR2 ANQGSEA. The CDR3 is made up of 13 amino acids. The V and J ends lost 5 bases and 7 bases, in that order; junction bases with no gene match: 8. This CDR3 is CSVPRQGGNEQFF. For the CDR3, the DNA is TGCAGCGTTCCCCGACAGGGCGGGAATGAGCAGTTCTTC.

The V and J genes are TRBV9 and TRBJ2-3; 11 bases match TRBD2. Germline V gene lookup returns CDR1 SGDLS and CDR2 YYNGEE. V shed 2 bases and J 6 bases; nucleotides not matched to a gene: 8. The CDR3 is 16 residues long. The DNA for the CDR3 is TGTGCCAGCAGCGTTGCTAGCGGGAGGTTGATGGATACGCAGTATTTT. Translating gives CASSVASGRLMDTQYF.

The rearrangement joins TRBV28 to TRBJ2-7; 9 positions agree with TRBD2. The CDR3 extends over 15 amino acids. Germline CDR1 and CDR2: MDHEN and SYDVKM. Unmatched junction bases numbered 8, after V lost 5 bases and J lost 3 bases. Written as DNA, the CDR3 is TGTGCCAGCAGTCCAAGTAGCGGGAGTGGCTACGAGCAGTACTTC. Residues: CASSPSSGSGYEQYF.

This chain joins TRBV9 and TRBJ1-2, with D possibly matching TRBD1 (6 bases). The CDR3 covers 16 residues. V lost 0 bases, J lost 2 bases, and 14 bases lay in between. CDR1 is SGDLS, CDR2 YYNGEE, per germline. CDR3 loop: CASSVGAGQMNYGYTF. CDR3 nucleotide sequence: TGTGCCAGCAGCGTAGGGGCAGGACAGATGAACTATGGCTACACCTTC. Filled out from reference TRBV9 and TRBJ1-2, the complete variable domain reads DSGVTQTPKHLITATGQRVTLRCSPRSGDLSVYWYQQSLDQGLQFLIQYYNGEERAKGNILERFSAQQFPDLHSELNLSSLELGDSALYFCASSVGAGQMNYGYTFGSGTRLTVV.